A selection of T cell receptor beta chains follows, all from one sample in a study of T-cell memory formation after mild COVID-19. TCRdb independently ran MiXCR on the 5' RACE reads; one entry per CDR3 protein. The repertoire holds under 400,000 distinct CDR3 sequences, with around 28% as singletons. Sequencing was done on a sample of PBMCs or a T cell subset sorted from them (not recorded which). These receptors originate from an adult woman who had mild COVID-19 (a few samples of this study predate the infection). Cell type and time point are not known. Both conserved end residues are part of each CDR3. A D gene is named only where the DNA matches it firmly. Clone size, where shown, is once, few, many, or a class for clones that have expanded.

.	TRBV7-2	TRBJ2-2	.	TGTGCCAGCAGCTTAGGTGGCGCCGGGGAGCTGTTTTTT	CASSLGGAGELFF
.	TRBV7-9	TRBJ1-2	.	TGTGCCAGCAGCTTGAATGTAGATGGCTACACCTTC	CASSLNVDGYTF
few	TRBV29-1	TRBJ2-7	TRBD1	TGCAGCGTTGAACGGATACAGGGGAGAGGCGAGCAGTACTTC	CSVERIQGRGEQYF
.	TRBV7-3	TRBJ2-3	.	TGTGCCAGCAGCTCGCACAGGGTTGAATACGGGCCCACAGACACGCAGTATTTT	CASSSHRVEYGPTDTQYF
many	TRBV11-2	TRBJ2-7	TRBD1	TGTGCCAGCAGCTTAAGAGGGGGCGCGTCTTACGAGCAGTACTTC	CASSLRGGASYEQYF
few	TRBV11-2	TRBJ2-2	.	TGTGCCAGCAGCTTAACAGACCTAACCGGGGAGCTGTTTTTT	CASSLTDLTGELFF
once	TRBV29-1	TRBJ2-3	TRBD2	TGCAGCGTGAGCGGGAATCCTAGCACAGATACGCAGTATTTT	CSVSGNPSTDTQYF
.	TRBV20-1	TRBJ1-1	.	TGCAGTGCTATAAAACGGGTGAACACTGAAGCTTTCTTT	CSAIKRVNTEAFF
.	TRBV4-2	TRBJ2-7	.	TGTGCCAGCAGCCAAGAACAGGGTGGCAGCTCCTACGAGCAGTACTTC	CASSQEQGGSSYEQYF
.	TRBV7-8	TRBJ2-1	TRBD2	TGTGCCAGCAGACCTAAAGGGGCGGGAGTTTACAATGAGCAGTTCTTC	CASRPKGAGVYNEQFF
few	TRBV5-1	TRBJ2-2	TRBD2	TGCGCCAGCACCGCCCGCGGGGGTTCCGGGGAGCTGTTTTTT	CASTARGGSGELFF
.	TRBV9	TRBJ2-1	.	TGTGCCACTAGTTCGGGAGTCTACAATGAGCAGTTCTTC	CATSSGVYNEQFF
.	TRBV24-1	TRBJ2-1	TRBD1	TGTGCCACCAGTGATTTGACAGGGGGATTAGTTGAGCAGTTCTTC	CATSDLTGGLVEQFF
once	TRBV5-1	TRBJ2-3	TRBD1	TGCGCCAGCAGCTGGGACAGGGGACCAGATACGCAGTATTTT	CASSWDRGPDTQYF
once	TRBV6-4	TRBJ1-2	.	TGTGCCAGCAGTCTCGAATCGGGGATTAGGTATGGCTACACCTTC	CASSLESGIRYGYTF
few	TRBV10-3	TRBJ1-1	.	TGTGCCATCAGTGAGTCGACGGGGAACACTGAAGCTTTCTTT	CAISESTGNTEAFF
few	TRBV6-5	TRBJ2-1	TRBD2	TGTGCCACTTGTCGGGGGGGTACTCACAATGAGCAGTTCTTC	CATCRGGTHNEQFF
few	TRBV7-9	TRBJ2-4	TRBD1	TGTGCCAGCAGCCTAAGGGACAGAGCCAAAAACATTCAGTACTTC	CASSLRDRAKNIQYF
.	TRBV6-2/TRBV6-3	TRBJ1-3	.	TGTGCCAGCAGCCCGACAGGATTCGGAAACACCATATATTTT	CASSPTGFGNTIYF
.	TRBV5-6	TRBJ1-5	.	TGTGCCAGCAGCTCGGCAGGGTTCAATCAGCCCCAGCATTTT	CASSSAGFNQPQHF
.	TRBV20-1	TRBJ2-7	.	TGCAGTGCTAGAGGGCTAGAAAGCTCCTACGAGCAGTACTTC	CSARGLESSYEQYF
.	TRBV7-8	TRBJ2-5	TRBD1	TGTGCCAGCAGCTTACCACAGTACAGGGGTTGGGAGGAGACCCAGTACTTC	CASSLPQYRGWEETQYF
.	TRBV9	TRBJ2-7	.	TGTGCCAGCAGCGTAGATCCTAGTCAGGGAGAGCAGTACTTC	CASSVDPSQGEQYF
few	TRBV5-1	TRBJ2-1	TRBD2	TGCGCCAGCAGCCACGGGACTAGCGGGAGTCATGTCTTTGAGCAGTTCTTC	CASSHGTSGSHVFEQFF
many	TRBV6-5	TRBJ2-2	TRBD2	TGTGCCAGCAGTTACGGGACTAGCGTCATGAACACCGGGGAGCTGTTTTTT	CASSYGTSVMNTGELFF
few	TRBV18	TRBJ1-2	.	TGTGCCAGCTCACCAATTCCTACAAGATCAAACTATGGCTACACCTTC	CASSPIPTRSNYGYTF
few	TRBV7-9	TRBJ2-3	.	TGTGCCAGCAGCTTAGCGGGGGGAAACACAGATACGCAGTATTTT	CASSLAGGNTDTQYF
.	TRBV15	TRBJ1-2	.	TGTGCCACCAGCAGAGATGTGCGTCAGGGGAGGGCTAACTATGGCTACACCTTC	CATSRDVRQGRANYGYTF
.	TRBV12-3/TRBV12-4	TRBJ2-3	TRBD1	TGTGCCAGCAGTTCCATACGGCCCCCTCGACAGGGGACGACAGATACGCAGTATTTT	CASSSIRPPRQGTTDTQYF
.	TRBV6-5	TRBJ2-2	.	TGTGCCAGCAGTTACGGGAGTACCGGGGAGCTGTTTTTT	CASSYGSTGELFF
many	TRBV29-1	TRBJ2-3	TRBD1	TGCAGCGTTGCAGGGGGAAACACAGATACGCAGTATTTT	CSVAGGNTDTQYF
.	TRBV9	TRBJ2-5	.	TGTGCCAGCAGCTTTAGACAGGAAGAGACCCAGTACTTC	CASSFRQEETQYF
.	TRBV3-1	TRBJ2-1	TRBD2	TGTGCCAGCAGCCAAGTGGGACTAGCGGGAGGGAAATACAATGAGCAGTTCTTC	CASSQVGLAGGKYNEQFF
.	TRBV5-1	TRBJ2-5	TRBD1	TGCGCCAGCAGCACAGACAGGGGCGACTACCTAAATCAAGAGACCCAGTACTTC	CASSTDRGDYLNQETQYF
few	TRBV24-1	TRBJ2-3	.	TGTGCCACCAGTGCTACAGATACGCAGTATTTT	CATSATDTQYF
few	TRBV10-3	TRBJ2-7	TRBD1	TGTGCCATCGCGGACAGGGGCTACGAGCAGTACTTC	CAIADRGYEQYF
many	TRBV5-6	TRBJ1-1	.	TGTGCCAGCAGCTCGCTCGGTCCCGAATCTTATAAATGGAACACTGAAGCTTTCTTT	CASSSLGPESYKWNTEAFF
.	TRBV4-3	TRBJ1-5	TRBD1	TGCGCCAGCAGCCAAGATGACAGGGATAATCAGCCCCAGCATTTT	CASSQDDRDNQPQHF
.	TRBV10-3	TRBJ2-3	.	TGTGCCACCAGGAATGGGGGGAACACAGATACGCAGTATTTT	CATRNGGNTDTQYF
few	TRBV12-3/TRBV12-4	TRBJ1-4	.	TGTGCCAGCAGTTTACACGGGTCCCTCGGGGGAGGCGAAAAACTGTTTTTT	CASSLHGSLGGGEKLFF
.	TRBV7-4	TRBJ2-7	TRBD1	TGTGCCAGCAGCTTATGGGGACAGATCTACGAGCAGTACTTC	CASSLWGQIYEQYF
.	TRBV20-1	TRBJ2-7	.	TGCAGTGCTAGAATGGGATACGAGCAGTACTTC	CSARMGYEQYF
many	TRBV7-6	TRBJ2-2	.	TGTGCCAGCAGCTTAGCTCTAACCGGGGAGCTGTTTTTT	CASSLALTGELFF
few	TRBV7-8	TRBJ2-7	.	TGTGCCAGCAGCTTAGCCGGGATCTACGAGCAGTACTTC	CASSLAGIYEQYF
.	TRBV5-1	TRBJ2-7	.	TGCGCCAGCAGCTCCCGGGAACCGTCCGAGCAGTACTTC	CASSSREPSEQYF
.	TRBV6-2/TRBV6-3	TRBJ2-1	.	TGTGCCAGCTCTCAACAGGGTGTGAGCAATGAGCAGTTCTTC	CASSQQGVSNEQFF
few	TRBV30	TRBJ2-5	.	TGTGCCTGGGGCAACGGCAGGCAAGAGACCCAGTACTTC	CAWGNGRQETQYF
.	TRBV7-2	TRBJ2-2	TRBD2	TGTGCCAGCAGCATCCTAGCGGGAGCTGTCGGGAACACCGGGGAGCTGTTTTTT	CASSILAGAVGNTGELFF
.	TRBV3-1	TRBJ1-6	.	TGTGCCAGCAGCCAACCAGGGCCTTCACCCCTCCACTTT	CASSQPGPSPLHF